This is a list of T cell receptor beta chains from one sample in a study of neurological immune-mediated disorders. TCRdb re-called the 5' RACE reads through MiXCR, storing one row per CDR3 protein. Here the sample spans around 76,000 distinct CDR3 sequences, about 10% being singletons. Sequenced input: PBMCs. All receptors come from a man between 25 and 39 years old in good health. The CDR3 runs from the conserved cysteine through the conserved F or W. D genes are given only for firm matches. Only some rows state a clone size, as once, few, many or a class for expanded clones.

d_call	v_call	j_call	clone_size	cdr3_aa	cdr3_nt
-	TRBV11-2	TRBJ1-2	many	CASSSTVSNGYTF	TGTGCCAGCAGCTCTACAGTTTCTAATGGCTACACCTTC
TRBD1	TRBV29-1	TRBJ2-1	many	CSVQRGTGGDEQFF	TGCAGCGTCCAACGTGGGACAGGGGGAGATGAGCAGTTCTTC
-	TRBV28	TRBJ2-1	many	CAIQGGPLRYEQFF	TGTGCCATTCAGGGGGGCCCTCTAAGATATGAGCAGTTCTTC
-	TRBV5-1	TRBJ2-5	many	CASSLGIASETQYF	TGCGCCAGCAGCTTGGGGATAGCGTCGGAGACCCAGTACTTC
-	TRBV27	TRBJ2-3	many	CASSFREKDTQYF	TGTGCCAGCAGTTTCCGGGAGAAGGATACGCAGTATTTT
-	TRBV2	TRBJ2-3	many	CASSDGARNSDTQYF	TGTGCCAGCAGTGACGGGGCTAGAAATTCCGATACGCAGTATTTT
TRBD2	TRBV7-2	TRBJ2-3	few	CASSLGLAGRGTQYF	TGTGCCAGCAGCTTGGGACTAGCGGGTAGGGGTACGCAGTATTTT
-	TRBV6-2/TRBV6-3	TRBJ2-7	-	CASSYFYEQYF	TGTGCCAGCAGTTATTTCTACGAGCAGTACTTC
-	TRBV5-6	TRBJ2-5	many	CASSPTVGPGETQYF	TGTGCCAGCAGCCCCACAGTGGGTCCGGGGGAGACCCAGTACTTC
-	TRBV29-1	TRBJ2-2	many	CSTQKAAGELFF	TGCAGCACACAAAAAGCAGCCGGGGAGCTGTTTTTT
-	TRBV6-5	TRBJ1-5	many	CASSSTVKQPQHF	TGTGCCAGCAGTTCCACAGTAAAGCAGCCCCAGCATTTT
TRBD2	TRBV3-1	TRBJ2-3	many	CASAEPGLAGTDTQYF	TGTGCCAGCGCGGAACCGGGACTAGCGGGCACAGATACGCAGTATTTT
TRBD2	TRBV5-1	TRBJ2-7	many	CASSAGTSSYEQYF	TGCGCCAGCAGCGCAGGGACTAGCTCCTACGAGCAGTACTTC
-	TRBV3-1	TRBJ2-5	many	CASSTTTGIETQYF	TGTGCCAGCAGCACTACCACGGGGATTGAGACCCAGTACTTC
-	TRBV4-1	TRBJ2-7	many	CASSQVGGSAYEQYF	TGCGCCAGCAGCCAAGTTGGGGGTTCCGCCTACGAGCAGTACTTC
TRBD2	TRBV20-1	TRBJ2-3	many	CSARLAEGRAQYF	TGCAGTGCCCGACTAGCGGAGGGCCGGGCGCAGTATTTT
-	TRBV20-1	TRBJ2-1	few	CSASTGDSYNEQFF	TGCAGTGCCAGCACGGGGGACTCCTACAATGAGCAGTTCTTC
TRBD2	TRBV7-2	TRBJ2-6	-	CASRAGTRGVLTF	TGTGCCAGTAGAGCGGGGACTAGGGGGGTCTTGACTTTC
-	TRBV15	TRBJ2-7	many	CATSSGPTYEQYF	TGTGCCACCAGCAGCGGGCCTACCTACGAGCAGTACTTC
TRBD1	TRBV30	TRBJ2-2	-	CASPGQGIGELFF	TGTGCCAGTCCTGGACAGGGGATCGGGGAGCTGTTTTTT
-	TRBV29-1	TRBJ2-7	few	CSVGQVSYEQYF	TGCAGCGTTGGTCAGGTATCCTACGAGCAGTACTTC
TRBD1	TRBV5-1	TRBJ1-3	many	CASSSTGGSGNTIYF	TGCGCCAGCAGCTCGACAGGGGGATCCGGAAACACCATATATTTT
-	TRBV6-5	TRBJ2-1	many	CASSDRGEEQFF	TGTGCCAGCAGTGATAGAGGGGAGGAGCAGTTCTTC
-	TRBV15	TRBJ2-1	many	CATSRDDPRSYNEQFF	TGTGCCACCAGCAGAGATGACCCGCGTTCCTACAATGAGCAGTTCTTC
-	TRBV4-1	TRBJ1-6	many	CASSAGSLVLHF	TGCGCCAGCAGCGCGGGATCTTTGGTCCTCCACTTT
-	TRBV10-3	TRBJ2-7	many	CAISESKGDGEQYF	TGTGCCATCAGTGAGTCGAAGGGGGATGGCGAGCAGTACTTC
-	TRBV29-1	TRBJ2-5	many	CSVYSGETQYF	TGCAGCGTCTATAGTGGGGAGACCCAGTACTTC
TRBD2	TRBV7-7	TRBJ2-3	many	CASSSGLGATDTQYF	TGTGCCAGCAGCTCAGGACTAGGGGCCACAGATACGCAGTATTTT
TRBD2	TRBV10-3	TRBJ2-2	many	CAISDTSGSTGELFF	TGTGCCATCAGTGATACTAGCGGGAGCACCGGGGAGCTGTTTTTT
TRBD2	TRBV5-1	TRBJ2-3	many	CASSPGLAGPTDTQYF	TGCGCCAGCAGCCCGGGACTAGCGGGACCCACAGATACGCAGTATTTT
TRBD1	TRBV20-1	TRBJ2-2	-	CSVDRGIPTGELFF	TGCAGCGTGGACAGGGGGATTCCCACCGGGGAGCTGTTTTTT
-	TRBV7-8	TRBJ2-6	many	CASSLVGGSGANVLTF	TGTGCCAGCAGCTTAGTTGGGGGCTCTGGGGCCAACGTCCTGACTTTC
-	TRBV27	TRBJ1-1	many	CASKGSWTEAFF	TGTGCTAGTAAGGGTAGTTGGACTGAAGCTTTCTTT
-	TRBV28	TRBJ1-4	many	CASSFRRASFQRDATNEKLFF	TGTGCCAGCAGTTTTCGTAGGGCAAGCTTTCAAAGGGATGCAACTAATGAAAAACTGTTTTTT
-	TRBV5-6	TRBJ2-5	many	CASRPSILGGETQYF	TGTGCCAGCAGACCCAGTATTTTGGGCGGTGAGACCCAGTACTTC
-	TRBV5-1	TRBJ2-5	many	CASSLVAQETQYF	TGCGCCAGCAGCTTGGTGGCGCAAGAGACCCAGTACTTC
TRBD1	TRBV27	TRBJ2-5	-	CASSLFRTGGQETQYF	TGTGCCAGCAGTTTGTTTAGGACAGGGGGCCAAGAGACCCAGTACTTC
-	TRBV28	TRBJ1-1	many	CASSFAGGTEAFF	TGTGCCAGCAGTTTTGCGGGGGGCACTGAAGCTTTCTTT